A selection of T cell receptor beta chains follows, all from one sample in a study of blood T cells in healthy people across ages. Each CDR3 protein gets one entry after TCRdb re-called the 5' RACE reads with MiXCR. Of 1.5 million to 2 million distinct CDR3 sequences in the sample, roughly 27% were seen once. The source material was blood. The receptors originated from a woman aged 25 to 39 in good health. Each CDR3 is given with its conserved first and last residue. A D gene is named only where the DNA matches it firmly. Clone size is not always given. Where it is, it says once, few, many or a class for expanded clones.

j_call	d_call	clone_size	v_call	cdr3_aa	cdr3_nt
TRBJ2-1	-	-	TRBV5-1	CASSLVESYNEQFF	TGCGCCAGCAGCTTGGTGGAGTCTTACAATGAGCAGTTCTTC
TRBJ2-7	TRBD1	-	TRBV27	CASSSSGQGGHEQYF	TGTGCCAGCAGTTCATCGGGACAGGGGGGACACGAGCAGTACTTC
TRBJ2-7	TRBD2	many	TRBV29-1	CSVPRGDEQYF	TGCAGCGTCCCCCGGGGGGACGAGCAGTACTTC
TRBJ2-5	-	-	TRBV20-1	CSARDLDSAETQYF	TGCAGTGCTAGAGATCTGGACTCAGCAGAGACCCAGTACTTC
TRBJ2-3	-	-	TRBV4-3	CASSPRSATSTDTQYF	TGCGCCAGCAGCCCCCGGTCAGCCACTAGCACAGATACGCAGTATTTT
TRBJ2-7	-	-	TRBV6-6	CASSYRKESYEQYF	TGTGCCAGCAGTTACAGGAAGGAGTCCTACGAGCAGTACTTC
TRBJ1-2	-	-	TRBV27	CASTSHRANYDYTF	TGTGCCAGCACCTCACACAGGGCTAACTATGACTACACCTTC
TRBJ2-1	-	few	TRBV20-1	CSAEDPYGIDEQFF	TGCAGTGCTGAGGACCCCTATGGTATCGATGAGCAGTTCTTC
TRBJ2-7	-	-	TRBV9	CAGSVDGGITQYF	TGTGCCGGCAGCGTAGACGGGGGCATCACCCAGTACTTC
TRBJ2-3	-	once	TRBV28	CASSYVGGGKGTQYF	TGTGCCAGCAGTTACGTGGGGGGGGGCAAGGGTACGCAGTATTTT
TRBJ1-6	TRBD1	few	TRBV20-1	CSARAGTGVSPLHF	TGCAGTGCTAGAGCGGGGACAGGGGTTTCACCCCTCCACTTT
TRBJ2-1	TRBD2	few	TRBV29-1	CSVARLAEGNEQFF	TGCAGCGTTGCCCGACTAGCGGAAGGCAATGAGCAGTTCTTC
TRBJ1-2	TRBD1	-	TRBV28	CASSLGTGATYGYTF	TGTGCCAGCAGTTTAGGGACAGGGGCCACCTATGGCTACACCTTC
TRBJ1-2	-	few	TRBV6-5	CASSDRTTYGYTF	TGTGCCAGCTCAGACAGGACGACCTATGGCTACACCTTC
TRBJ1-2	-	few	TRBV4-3	CASSPSRGGGYGYTF	TGCGCCAGCAGCCCGTCCCGGGGTGGTGGATATGGCTACACCTTC
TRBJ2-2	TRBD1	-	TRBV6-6	CASSYSGQGYGERFF	TGTGCCAGCAGTTACTCTGGACAGGGCTACGGGGAGCGGTTTTTT
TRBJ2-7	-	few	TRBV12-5	CASQDSETYEQYF	TGTGCTTCACAAGACTCGGAAACGTACGAGCAGTACTTC
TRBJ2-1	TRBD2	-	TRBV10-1	CASSEGSGGTDEQFF	TGCGCCAGCAGTGAGGGGAGCGGGGGTACGGATGAGCAGTTCTTC
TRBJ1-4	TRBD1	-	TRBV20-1	CSARDPGGAYEKLFF	TGCAGTGCTAGAGACCCAGGGGGAGCCTATGAAAAACTGTTTTTT
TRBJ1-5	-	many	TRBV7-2	CASSLAGQPQHF	TGTGCCAGCAGCTTGGCTGGTCAGCCCCAGCATTTT
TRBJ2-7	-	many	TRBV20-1	CSATPTNDEQYF	TGCAGTGCTACCCCGACCAACGACGAGCAGTACTTC
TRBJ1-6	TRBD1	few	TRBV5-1	CASNEGQVGTPLHF	TGCGCCAGCAACGAGGGACAGGTTGGGACACCCCTCCACTTT
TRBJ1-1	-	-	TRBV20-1	CSARGGAGTEAFF	TGCAGTGCTAGGGGGGGGGCCGGCACTGAAGCTTTCTTT
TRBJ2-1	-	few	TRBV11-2	CASSLVLGQNNEQFF	TGTGCCAGCAGCTTAGTACTTGGTCAGAACAATGAGCAGTTCTTC
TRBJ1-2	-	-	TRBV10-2	CASSAPRGFINYGYTF	TGCGCCAGCAGTGCCCCACGGGGGTTCATTAACTATGGTTACACCTTC
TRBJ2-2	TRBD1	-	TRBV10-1	CASSEDRGALFNTGELFF	TGCGCCAGCAGTGAGGACAGGGGGGCTCTCTTTAACACCGGGGAGCTGTTTTTT
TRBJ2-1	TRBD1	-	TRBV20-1	CSARDGTGGYNEQFF	TGCAGTGCTCGGGACGGGACAGGGGGATACAATGAGCAGTTCTTC
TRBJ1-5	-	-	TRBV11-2	CASSLGVGVAQPQHF	TGTGCCAGCAGCTTAGGGGTGGGGGTCGCTCAGCCCCAGCATTTT
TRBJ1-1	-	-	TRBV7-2	CASSARVAGAFF	TGTGCCAGCAGCGCCAGGGTGGCGGGAGCTTTCTTT
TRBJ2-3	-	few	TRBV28	CASSLSGLEADTQYF	TGTGCCAGCAGTTTATCAGGGTTGGAGGCAGATACGCAGTATTTT
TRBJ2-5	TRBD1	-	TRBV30	CASGQGVGEQYF	TGTGCCTCGGGACAGGGGGTGGGGGAGCAGTACTTC
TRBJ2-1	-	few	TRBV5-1	CASSRSLSGEQFF	TGCGCCAGCAGCCGCTCGTTGTCCGGGGAGCAGTTCTTC
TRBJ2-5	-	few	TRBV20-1	CSADPPDGRTQYF	TGCAGTGCCGATCCCCCGGATGGGAGGACCCAGTACTTC
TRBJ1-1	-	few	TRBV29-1	CSGGRGYTEAFF	TGCAGCGGGGGGAGGGGATATACTGAAGCTTTCTTT
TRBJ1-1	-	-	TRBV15	CATSSSEWGDTEAFF	TGTGCCACCAGCTCCTCCGAGTGGGGTGACACTGAAGCTTTCTTT
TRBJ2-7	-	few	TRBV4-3	CASSRIQGYEQYF	TGCGCCAGCAGCCGGATTCAGGGGTACGAGCAGTACTTC
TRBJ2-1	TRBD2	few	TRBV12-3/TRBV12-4	CASRRTSGGAYEQFF	TGTGCCAGCAGGAGGACTAGCGGGGGAGCGTATGAGCAGTTCTTC
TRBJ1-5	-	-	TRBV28	CASSSMGQGVGQPQHF	TGTGCCAGCAGTTCCATGGGGCAGGGAGTAGGACAGCCCCAGCATTTT
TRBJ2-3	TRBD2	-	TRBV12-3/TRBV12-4	CASSLRFSSGDTQYF	TGTGCCAGCAGTTTACGTTTTAGTAGCGGGGATACGCAGTATTTT
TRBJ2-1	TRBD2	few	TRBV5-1	CASSSGTSGAPPYNEQFF	TGCGCCAGCAGCTCGGGGACTAGCGGGGCCCCACCCTACAATGAGCAGTTCTTC
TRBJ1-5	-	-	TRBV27	CASSLSVEQPQHF	TGTGCCAGCAGTTTATCGGTGGAGCAGCCCCAGCATTTT
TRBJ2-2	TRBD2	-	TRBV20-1	CSAESAGGPRTGELFF	TGCAGTGCCGAATCGGCGGGAGGGCCTCGGACCGGGGAGCTGTTTTTT